What follows describes a single T cell receptor (beta chain). What it binds is not known. This entry is derived from a study of blood T cells in healthy people across ages. The CDR3 sequence is 15 residues long. V lost 4 bases and J lost 7; bases outside the gene matches: 11. From germline, CDR1 is LGHNA and CDR2 YNFKEQ. Every sample had a minimum of 6 million PBMCs isolated. Per sample, at least 5.5 micrograms of total RNA were extracted. Primed by a sample-barcoded 5' primer and a J-beta primer mix, a second PCR proceeded for roughly 6 to 12 cycles. Template switching added a 12-random-nucleotide identifier to every cDNA molecule. TCRdb recomputed calls from the 5' RACE reads with MiXCR, one row per CDR3 protein. The data show fewer than 900,000 distinct CDR3 sequences, 35% to 45% seen once. Findings and caveats of the study: Whereas aged donors had fewer naive CD4+ cells, long-lived donors had more of them and higher diversity.

Sequenced input: blood. The rearrangement joins TRBV4-2 to TRBJ2-7, with 9 bases fitting TRBD2. This sequence originates from a woman aged 55-70 years in good health. CDR3 amino acids: CASSPEAGGYNEQYF. Here the CDR3 DNA reads TGTGCCAGCAGCCCGGAAGCGGGAGGCTACAATGAGCAGTACTTC.